The 30 T cell receptor beta chains in this list originate from one sample, sequenced in a study of post-analysis software for immune sequencing data. General study points: Four to six TRBV segments appeared more often in patients than in controls, and TRBV5-6, TRBV5-1 and TRBV20-1 were among these.

No cognate antigen is known for these TCRs. The TCR beta cDNA libraries carried unique molecular identifiers. Each CDR3 protein gets one entry after TCRdb re-called the PCR reads with MiXCR. The repertoire includes hundreds of thousands of distinct CDR3 sequences, 59% of them detected once, and approximately 10% sits in the top ten. Source material: blood. These receptors all come from a girl aged 2 to 9 with multiple sclerosis.

The rearrangement joins TRBV5-1 to TRBJ2-5; D is possibly TRBD1 (5 bases). The DNA end is a closer match to TRBJ2-7, so the J assignment may be wrong. Germline V lookup: CDR1 SGHRS, CDR2 YFSETQ. The CDR3 runs to 14 residues. The DNA of the CDR3 is TGCGCCAGCAGGACCGACAGTCCTTCCTACGAGCAGTACTTC. This translates into CASRTDSPSYEQYF.

The rearrangement uses TRBV7-9 and TRBJ2-5; the match to TRBD2 covers 13 bases. V gave up 0 bases and J gave up 5 bases; unmatched junction bases: 6. The CDR3 runs 17 residues. Germline V gene sequence: CDR1 SEHNR, CDR2 FQNEAQ (reference sequence). This chain's CDR3 is CASSLAFGLAGDETQYF. Written as DNA, the CDR3 is TGTGCCAGCAGCTTAGCCTTCGGACTAGCGGGAGATGAGACCCAGTACTTC.

This clonotype was counted a few times. J is TRBJ2-3 and V is TRBV29-1; D ambiguous. Trimming pared 0 bases from V and 0 bases from J, leaving 7 bases between. The CDR3 length is 14 residues. Germline V gene lookup returns CDR1 SQVTM and CDR2 ANQGSEA. This chain's CDR3 is CSVEDSVSTDTQYF. CDR3 DNA: TGCAGCGTTGAAGACAGCGTTAGCACAGATACGCAGTATTTT.

The chain combines TRBV10-3 with TRBJ1-1; D might be TRBD1 (5 bases). V was shortened by 3 bases and J by 3 bases, with 11 bases between the two germline ends. There are 14 residues in the CDR3. CDR1 and CDR2 from the germline V gene are ENHRY and SYGVKD. The CDR3 spells CAISDSGRDTEAFF. As DNA, the CDR3 is TGTGCCATCAGTGATTCGGGACGGGACACTGAAGCTTTCTTT.

This clonotype was recorded a few times. The chain employs TRBV29-1 and TRBJ2-7; D could derive from TRBD1 or TRBD2 (5 bases each). The CDR3 sequence is 12 residues long. Germline V CDR1 and CDR2: SQVTM, ANQGSEA. Trimming shortened V by 8 bases and J by 0 bases, and 11 bases separated the two germline ends. CDR3 sequence (DNA): TGCAGCTTCCGGGACGGCTCCTACGAGCAGTACTTC. This translates into CSFRDGSYEQYF.

This chain uses TRBV4-1 with TRBJ2-7; 7 bases agree with TRBD2. The V gene end was trimmed by 4 bases and the J gene end by 0 bases; junction bases not matched to a gene: 6. The germline gives CDR1 MGHRA, CDR2 YSYEKL. The CDR3 loop spans 15 amino acids. The DNA for the CDR3 is TGCGCCAGCAGCCCGAGCGGGGCGGCCTCCTACGAGCAGTACTTC. Its translation is CASSPSGAASYEQYF.

This clonotype was seen a handful of times. The chain employs TRBV27 and TRBJ2-4; D not certain. The end of the DNA aligns better with TRBJ2-7, so the J call may be wrong. CDR3 size: 13 residues. Germline loops: CDR1 MNHEY, CDR2 SMNVEV (reference sequence). As DNA, the CDR3 is TGTGCATCGAGACCCGCTGGCTACTACGAGCAGTACTTC. Amino acid sequence: CASRPAGYYEQYF.

V and J are TRBV3-1 and TRBJ2-7; TRBD2 aligns across 10 bases. CDR1 LGHDT and CDR2 YNNKEL come from the germline V gene (reference sequence). The V and J ends lost 3 bases and 3 bases, in that order; junction bases with no gene match: 5. The CDR3 is 15 residues long. For the CDR3, the DNA is TGTGCCAGCAGCCATGGAGCTAGCGGGGGCTACGAGCAGTACTTC. Its protein is CASSHGASGGYEQYF.

CDR3 bases: TGCAGCGCACTCAACCCCCTCGGGGGGGCTGAGACCCAGTACTTC. Amino acids: CSALNPLGGAETQYF. The J gene is TRBJ2-7, the V gene TRBV29-1; TRBD2 aligns across 8 bases. Judging by the DNA end, TRBJ2-5 fits better; the J call may be wrong. The CDR3 runs to 15 residues. Looked up from germline, CDR1 is SQVTM and CDR2 is ANQGSEA.

The gene calls are TRBV15 and TRBJ1-2, with 7 bases identical to TRBD1. CDR1 LNHNV and CDR2 YYDKDF come from the germline V gene (reference sequence). The CDR3 is 13 residues long. Trimming at V came to 5 bases and at J to 8 bases, leaving 8 bases not matched to a gene. As DNA, the CDR3 is TGTGCCACCAGCGGAGGGACAGAAGGGGGCTACACCTTC. Protein sequence: CATSGGTEGGYTF.

Written as DNA, the CDR3 is TGTGCCACCAGTGACCCCGGCTCCTGGGAGACCCAGTACTTC. Translating it yields CATSDPGSWETQYF. V and J are TRBV24-1 and TRBJ2-7; unclear D gene. The end of the DNA aligns better with TRBJ2-5, so the J call may be wrong. The CDR3 has 14 residues. Germline assignment: CDR1 KGHDR and CDR2 SFDVKD.

The chain employs TRBV7-8 and TRBJ2-2, with 9 bases matching TRBD1. V shed 7 bases and J 7 bases; nucleotides not matched to a gene: 10. The CDR3 runs to 15 residues. The germline V gene encodes CDR1 SGHVS and CDR2 FQNEAQ. The CDR3 coding sequence is TGTGCCAGCACACTCCGGGACAGGGTTCTCGGGGAGCTGTTTTTT. Its protein is CASTLRDRVLGELFF. The whole variable domain, remainder taken from reference TRBV7-8 and TRBJ2-2, is GAGVSQSPRYKVAKRGQDVALRCDPISGHVSLFWYQQALGQGPEFLTYFQNEAQLDKSGLPSDRFFAERPEGSVSTLKIQRTQQEDSAVYLCASTLRDRVLGELFFGEGSRLTVL.

In the case of this clonotype: A read error may produce the germline difference seen at one junction end. The chain couples TRBV7-2 to TRBJ2-5, with unresolved D. The CDR3 consists of 14 residues. The V gene's germline CDR1 is SGHTA and CDR2 FQGNSA. DNA of the CDR3: TGTGCCTGCAGCTTATTGGGCAGAGGAGAGACCCAGTACTTC. The encoded protein is CACSLLGRGETQYF.

V usage is TRBV29-1 and J usage is TRBJ2-3, with TRBD1 identical over 11 bases. Unmatched junction bases numbered 6, after V lost 5 bases and J lost 2 bases. The CDR3 spans 15 residues. CDR1 SQVTM and CDR2 ANQGSEA come from the germline V gene. Here the CDR3 reads CSVQRTGGHTDTQYF. In nucleotides, the CDR3 is TGCAGCGTTCAGCGGACAGGGGGCCACACAGATACGCAGTATTTT.

The gene calls are TRBV12-3 or TRBV12-4 and TRBJ1-1, with D perhaps TRBD1 (5 bases). This CDR3 comprises 14 residues. V lost 0 bases and J lost 5, with 10 bases in between. CDR3 DNA sequence: TGTGCCAGCAGTTTAGCGCTGGGGGGGACTGAAGCTTTCTTT. Protein: CASSLALGGTEAFF.

To note about this clonotype: Lacking the conserved final phenylalanine or tryptophan, this CDR3 likely reflects a read error. V is TRBV4-3 and J is TRBJ2-5, with D tentatively TRBD2 (6 bases). Germline-derived CDR1 and CDR2 are LGHNA and YSLEER. The CDR3 contains 16 residues. Trimming took 0 bases from V and 2 from J, leaving 13 bases between them. CDR3 in amino acids: CASSQDWGGVQETQYV. For the CDR3, the DNA is TGCGCCAGCAGCCAAGATTGGGGCGGGGTACAAGAGACCCAGTACGTC.

A single count supports this clonotype. V and J are TRBV20-1 and TRBJ2-1, with D possibly matching TRBD1 (5 bases). V lost 6 bases, J lost 8 bases, and 17 bases lay in between. The CDR3 runs to 13 residues. From germline, CDR1 is DFQATT and CDR2 SNEGSKA (reference sequence). CDR3 coding DNA: TGCAGTGCGGCGGCAGGGAAGAAGGATGAGCAGTTCTTC. This codes for CSAAAGKKDEQFF.

This clonotype was counted a few times. The chain recombines TRBV7-9 with TRBJ2-1; 8 bases line up with TRBD1. The CDR3 is 14 residues long. Trimming removed 7 bases from V and 7 bases from J; junction bases left unmatched: 9. Germline V lookup: CDR1 SEHNR, CDR2 FQNEAQ (reference sequence). CDR3 nucleotides: TGTGCCAGCACCGCTCAGGGGGCGGGTAATGAGCAGTTCTTC. It specifies CASTAQGAGNEQFF.

The chain couples TRBV5-5 to TRBJ1-2; D gene ambiguous. This CDR3 is built from 14 residues. Trimming shortened V by 2 bases and J by 4 bases, and 12 bases separated the two germline ends. Germline loops: CDR1 SGHKS, CDR2 YYEKEE (reference sequence). The DNA of the CDR3 is TGTGCCAGCAGCTTTATTCGGACGGCCTATGGCTACACCTTC. Amino acids: CASSFIRTAYGYTF. The full variable domain, its missing parts supplied by reference TRBV5-5 and TRBJ1-2, is DAGVTQSPTHLIKTRGQQVTLRCSPISGHKSVSWYQQVLGQGPQFIFQYYEKEERGRGNFPDRFSARQFPNYSSELNVNALLLGDSALYLCASSFIRTAYGYTFGSGTRLTVV.

This clonotype was seen only once. The chain carries TRBV2 and TRBJ2-1; TRBD1 matches at 10 bases. Germline CDR1 SNHLY, CDR2 FYNNEI. This CDR3 comprises 19 residues. The J segment lost 1 base and the V segment lost 3 bases, leaving 12 bases of the junction unmatched. The CDR3 bases are TGTGCCAGCAGTGATCAAAGGGACAGGGGAGGGAGGTCCTACAATGAGCAGTTCTTC. It is translated as CASSDQRDRGGRSYNEQFF. The variable domain in full, completed from reference TRBV2 and TRBJ2-1, reads EPEVTQTPSHQVTQMGQEVILRCVPISNHLYFYWYRQILGQKVEFLVSFYNNEISEKSEIFDDQFSVERPDGSNFTLKIRSTKLEDSAMYFCASSDQRDRGGRSYNEQFFGPGTRLTVL.

V usage is TRBV5-1 and J usage is TRBJ2-1; D might be TRBD2 (5 bases). The V end lost 0 bases, the J end lost 5 bases, and 9 bases lay between the germline ends. The CDR3 length is 14 residues. Germline V gene data show CDR1 as SGHRS and CDR2 as YFSETQ. In DNA, the CDR3 is TGCGCCAGCAGCTTGGGTAGCGCCAACAATGAGCAGTTCTTC. Encoded protein: CASSLGSANNEQFF.

The chain employs TRBV12-3 or TRBV12-4 and TRBJ2-5, with D possibly matching TRBD1 (6 bases). V was pared by 5 bases and J by 5 bases, with 12 bases between. The CDR3 consists of 13 residues. In DNA, the CDR3 is TGTGCCAGCAGTCCCACAGGGAGTGAGACCCAGTACTTC. Translated: CASSPTGSETQYF.

This clonotype was seen a few times. In DNA, the CDR3 is TGTGCCAGCAGCCGTACAGGACCCTCCTACAATGAGCAGTTCTTC. The encoded protein is CASSRTGPSYNEQFF. The gene calls are TRBV7-9 and TRBJ2-1, with D possibly matching TRBD1 (5 bases). In germline, CDR1 is SEHNR, CDR2 FQNEAQ (reference sequence). Trimming shortened V by 5 bases and J by 0 bases, and 11 bases separated the two germline ends. The CDR3 has 15 amino acids.

This clonotype occurred a few times. The chain uses TRBV6-5 and TRBJ2-1, with unresolved D. Germline values: CDR1 MNHEY, CDR2 SVGAGI. The V end lost 2 bases, the J end lost 0 bases, and 8 bases lay between the germline ends. This CDR3 has 15 residues. In DNA, the CDR3 is TGTGCCAGCAGTTACCGGCCCCGCTCCTACAATGAGCAGTTCTTC. This sequence encodes CASSYRPRSYNEQFF.

The chain has TRBV12-3 or TRBV12-4 and TRBJ1-1, with 8 positions matching TRBD1. Germline trimming cut 9 bases from V and 6 bases from J; bases unmatched to any gene: 33. The CDR3 loop spans 21 amino acids. CDR3 protein: CASVEGARYSKRWDRLSEAFF. DNA of the CDR3: TGTGCCAGTGTTGAAGGGGCCAGATATTCCAAGAGGTGGGACAGGCTATCTGAAGCTTTCTTT.

This clonotype was seen more than once but under ten times. The chain links TRBV29-1 to TRBJ1-2, with D maybe TRBD1 (5 bases). CDR1 and CDR2 (germline): SQVTM, ANQGSEA. This CDR3 region has 11 residues. CDR3: CTGVQGEGYTF. Written as DNA, the CDR3 is TGCACCGGGGTGCAGGGCGAAGGCTACACCTTC.

This chain links TRBV6-4 with TRBJ2-1; 8 bases are a match to TRBD2. Trimming cost V 0 bases and J 5 bases; bases outside gene matches: 6. Germline lookup yields CDR1 MRHNA and CDR2 SNTAGT. The CDR3 runs 16 residues. The CDR3 region is CASSDSYSGGNNEQFF. The CDR3 DNA follows: TGTGCCAGCAGTGACTCGTACAGCGGGGGTAACAATGAGCAGTTCTTC.

CDR3 DNA sequence: TGCGCCAGCAGCTTGGGGGGAATCGAGACCCAGTACTTC. Protein: CASSLGGIETQYF. The chain uses TRBV5-1 and TRBJ2-5; D gene unclear. Germline V gives CDR1 SGHRS, CDR2 YFSETQ. The CDR3 runs 13 residues. V was pared by 0 bases and J by 5 bases, with 8 bases between.

This clonotype was seen more than once but under ten times. The chain uses TRBV6-5 and TRBJ1-1; no clear D. Trimming took 10 bases from V and 5 from J, leaving 17 bases between them. In germline, CDR1 is MNHEY, CDR2 SVGAGI. The CDR3 consists of 13 residues. CDR3 DNA sequence: TGTGCCACCCTTTCGACTGCGAGGACTGAAGCTTTCTTT. Its protein is CATLSTARTEAFF.

This clonotype has just a few counts. V is TRBV12-3 or TRBV12-4 and J is TRBJ1-5, with a tentative D call TRBD1 (5 bases). The germline V and J ends were trimmed by 6 bases and 0 bases, with 12 bases remaining between them. The CDR3 length is 15 residues. CDR3 coding DNA: TGTGCCAGCAGCCCCAGGGAGTCTAGCAATCAGCCCCAGCATTTT. It specifies CASSPRESSNQPQHF.